The TCR beta chain under discussion was sequenced for a study of blood T cell repertoires in COVID-19. This CDR3 region has 12 residues. Looked up from germline, CDR1 is MNHEY and CDR2 is SMNVEV (reference sequence). V gave up 7 bases and J gave up 3 bases, with 9 bases separating them. Profiled with immunoSEQ multiplex PCR; TCRdb holds only in-frame clones, not every one. This table has roughly 330,000 clones, 86% appearing once. The chain links TRBV27 to TRBJ1-1; D gene ambiguous. This TCR was sampled from a woman between 50 and 59 years old with acute or convalescent COVID-19. The sequenced material came from peripheral blood. The CDR3 nucleotides are TGTGCCAGCAAGAAGGAGGACACTGAAGCTTTCTTT. This translates into CASKKEDTEAFF.